This TCR beta chain was observed in a study of cytomegalovirus exposure and HLA in healthy donors. The V and J ends lost 0 bases and 1 base respectively, with 12 bases between them. The CDR3 spans 15 residues. The germline CDR1 and CDR2 sequences are GTSNPN and SVGIG (reference sequence). 60 Vbeta and 13 Jbeta primers were used in PCR. This table comes from immunoSEQ multiplex PCR, and its TCRdb copy is limited to in-frame clones, with some not included. Counted here are about 83,000 clones, 65% to 80% occurring once; the ten biggest clones make up about 4%. This clone occurred once. Sequencing input: PBMCs. The sequence was obtained from a man in his 60s in good health and CMV-seronegative. The chain is built from TRBV30 and TRBJ2-5; possible D gene TRBD1, 6 bases. The CDR3 loop reads CAWSVGSGAQETQYF. The CDR3 DNA sequence: TGTGCCTGGAGTGTAGGTTCAGGGGCCCAAGAGACCCAGTACTTC.